The rows below give T cell receptor beta chains drawn from one sample of a study of the immune and genomic landscape of osteosarcoma. The protocol was immunoSEQ multiplex PCR, while the TCRdb copy is restricted to in-frame clones and leaves out a portion. Here the sample spans 710 or so clones, around three quarters being singletons. Sequencing input: metastatic tumor tissue from the lung. The receptors stem from a boy aged 5-17 years with osteosarcoma. Both conserved end residues are part of each CDR3. The D gene is left open where the match is weak. For some rows the clone size is stated as once, few or many, or as a class when expanded; others skip it.

D: -; V: TRBV5-1; size: -; J: TRBJ1-1; CDR3: CASRTVEDTEAFF; DNA: TGCGCCAGCAGGACCGTGGAGGACACTGAAGCTTTCTTT
D: TRBD2; V: TRBV5-1; size: once; J: TRBJ2-7; CDR3: CASAGLGLYEQYF; DNA: TGCGCCAGTGCGGGACTAGGACTCTACGAGCAGTACTTC
D: -; V: TRBV7-2; size: -; J: TRBJ2-2; CDR3: CASRTDRTNTGELFF; DNA: TGTGCCAGCAGAACCGACAGAACGAACACCGGGGAGCTGTTTTTT
D: -; V: TRBV7-8; size: -; J: TRBJ1-2; CDR3: CASSLPTAWSGYTF; DNA: TGTGCCAGCAGCTTACCGACAGCTTGGAGCGGCTACACCTTC
D: TRBD2; V: TRBV2; size: -; J: TRBJ2-1; CDR3: CASSELLAVIDNEQFF; DNA: TGTGCCAGCAGTGAATTGCTAGCGGTGATAGACAATGAGCAGTTCTTC
D: -; V: TRBV7-2; size: -; J: TRBJ2-7; CDR3: CASSLGGSNFAYEQYF; DNA: TGTGCCAGCAGCTTAGGTGGGAGTAACTTCGCCTACGAGCAGTACTTC
D: -; V: TRBV28; size: once; J: TRBJ2-7; CDR3: CASSRIGFVESYEQYF; DNA: TGTGCCAGCAGCCGAATAGGTTTTGTTGAATCCTACGAGCAGTACTTC
D: TRBD1; V: TRBV27; size: -; J: TRBJ2-7; CDR3: CASRTGGVNEQYF; DNA: TGTGCCAGCAGGACAGGGGGGGTAAACGAGCAGTACTTC
D: TRBD2; V: TRBV5-4; size: -; J: TRBJ2-7; CDR3: CASRASGTNEQYF; DNA: TGTGCCAGCAGGGCTAGCGGGACAAACGAGCAGTACTTC
D: TRBD2; V: TRBV7-9; size: -; J: TRBJ2-5; CDR3: CASSLEREFRETQYF; DNA: TGTGCCAGCAGCTTAGAGCGGGAGTTCCGGGAGACCCAGTACTTC
D: -; V: TRBV6-1; size: -; J: TRBJ2-1; CDR3: CASSEGQGSSYNEQFF; DNA: TGTGCCAGCAGTGAGGGACAAGGGAGCTCCTACAATGAGCAGTTCTTC
D: TRBD1; V: TRBV28; size: -; J: TRBJ2-7; CDR3: CASRLPGTGDGGEQYF; DNA: TGTGCCAGCAGACTCCCCGGGACAGGGGATGGAGGCGAGCAGTACTTC
D: TRBD1; V: TRBV28; size: -; J: TRBJ2-1; CDR3: CASRVNRGLLLNEQFF; DNA: TGTGCCAGCAGGGTTAACAGGGGCCTCCTTTTGAATGAGCAGTTCTTC
D: -; V: TRBV15; size: -; J: TRBJ2-3; CDR3: CATSRAPVSTDTQYF; DNA: TGTGCCACCAGCAGAGCCCCCGTAAGCACAGATACGCAGTATTTT
D: TRBD1; V: TRBV30; size: -; J: TRBJ2-1; CDR3: CASDRGSWNEQFF; DNA: TGTGCCAGCGACAGGGGGTCATGGAATGAGCAGTTCTTC
D: -; V: TRBV5-6; size: -; J: TRBJ1-4; CDR3: CASSLGVREKLFF; DNA: TGTGCCAGCAGCTTGGGGGTGAGGGAAAAACTGTTTTTT
D: TRBD1; V: TRBV5-6; size: -; J: TRBJ1-2; CDR3: CASSTWGDSNYGYTF; DNA: TGTGCCAGCAGCACCTGGGGGGACAGTAACTATGGCTACACCTTC
D: -; V: TRBV11-2; size: once; J: TRBJ1-1; CDR3: CASSLVTYTEAFF; DNA: TGTGCCAGCAGCTTAGTAACTTACACTGAAGCTTTCTTT
D: -; V: TRBV10-3; size: few; J: TRBJ2-3; CDR3: CAISERGDTQYF; DNA: TGTGCCATCAGTGAGCGGGGGGATACGCAGTATTTT
D: -; V: TRBV29-1; size: few; J: TRBJ2-7; CDR3: CSVTRLGNEQYF; DNA: TGCAGCGTCACTAGGCTCGGCAACGAGCAGTACTTC
D: TRBD1; V: TRBV14; size: hyperexpanded; J: TRBJ1-1; CDR3: CASSPMDRGQNAFF; DNA: TGTGCCAGCAGCCCGATGGACAGGGGGCAGAATGCTTTCTTT
D: -; V: TRBV7-9; size: few; J: TRBJ2-1; CDR3: CAILPHNEQFF; DNA: TGTGCCATCCTGCCCCACAATGAGCAGTTCTTC
D: -; V: TRBV2; size: hyperexpanded; J: TRBJ1-1; CDR3: CASSLGGGSTEAFF; DNA: TGTGCCAGCAGTCTAGGCGGGGGGAGCACTGAAGCTTTCTTT
D: -; V: TRBV19; size: -; J: TRBJ2-7; CDR3: CASSSLGTPYEQYF; DNA: TGTGCCAGTAGCAGTTTGGGGACACCCTACGAGCAGTACTTC